Following are 3 T cell receptor beta chains from one sample sequenced in a study of response to subunit inactivated influenza vaccine. One entry per CDR3 protein, called by TCRdb with MiXCR from the RT-PCR reads. The sample includes 400,000 to 650,000 distinct CDR3 sequences, under 8.5% of them seen just once. Sequencing was performed on PBMCs from blood, taken around 25 months after vaccination. The receptors here all came from a man aged 50 to 69 who received an inactivated influenza vaccine.

This clonotype was found a few times. The chain uses TRBV7-9 and TRBJ2-3; D remains ambiguous. This CDR3 spans 14 amino acids. The V and J ends lost 5 bases and 3 bases respectively, with 12 bases between them. Germline assignment: CDR1 SEHNR and CDR2 FQNEAQ (reference sequence). The CDR3 nucleotides are TGTGCCAGCAGCCCGTTAGGGAATACAGATACGCAGTATTTT. Its translation is CASSPLGNTDTQYF.

This chain connects TRBV20-1 to TRBJ2-7, with D possibly TRBD2 on 6 matching bases. Germline V gives CDR1 DFQATT, CDR2 SNEGSKA (reference sequence). The CDR3 spans 15 residues. The V end lost 2 bases, the J end lost 4 bases, and 18 bases lay between the germline ends. CDR3 protein: CSARSIAVVLYEQYF. CDR3 nucleotide sequence: TGCAGTGCTAGATCTATAGCGGTAGTCTTATACGAGCAGTACTTC.

This clonotype was counted only a few times. The V gene is TRBV30, the J gene TRBJ1-2, with a possible D match to TRBD1 (6 bases). Germline CDR1 and CDR2: GTSNPN and SVGIG (reference sequence). The CDR3 is made up of 13 amino acids. V shed 4 bases and J shed 8 bases, with 17 bases lying between them. CDR3: CAWIGLAGGGYTF. DNA of the CDR3: TGTGCCTGGATTGGTTTGGCGGGGGGCGGCTACACCTTC. Looking up the rest from reference TRBV30 and TRBJ1-2 gives the full variable domain: SQTIHQWPATLVQPVGSPLSLECTVEGTSNPNLYWYRQAAGRGLQLLFYSVGIGQISSEVPQNLSASRPQDRQFILSSKKLLLSDSGFYLCAWIGLAGGGYTFGSGTRLTVV.